The rows below give T cell receptor beta chains drawn from one sample of a study of T cell responses to AZD1222 COVID-19 vaccine. Only in-frame clones appear in the TCRdb table, and some are missing; sequencing was by immunoSEQ multiplex PCR. This sample carries approximately 140,000 clones, 85% to 95% of them seen once, and the ten largest clones take 0.85% to 0.95%. The starting material was peripheral blood, obtained on day 0 of MenACWY control vaccination. The receptor set was obtained from an adult in good health. The CDR3 runs from the conserved cysteine through the conserved F or W. A D gene is named only where the DNA matches it firmly. Size tells how often a clone was seen (once, few, many) or the class of an expanded clone, and some rows leave it out.

>-|TRBJ1-2|TRBD1|TRBV9
TGTGCCAGCAGCGCGGACAGTCTCAGGGGGGATGGCTACACCTTC
CASSADSLRGDGYTF
>-|TRBJ2-1|-|TRBV28
-
CASSFGAGTGWFF
>-|TRBJ1-1|-|TRBV3-1/TRBV3-2
TGTGCCAGCAGCCAAGAAATATGGGAAGGGGGGTCTGAAGCTTTCTTT
CASSQEIWEGGSEAFF
>-|TRBJ2-5|-|TRBV25-1
TGTGCCAGCAGGGCCCCGGGGAGCCAAGAGACCCAGTACTTC
CASRAPGSQETQYF
>-|TRBJ2-3|TRBD2|TRBV7-3
TGTGCCAGCAGCCCAAAGGCGGGAGCCACAGATACGCAGTATTTT
CASSPKAGATDTQYF
>-|TRBJ2-5|-|TRBV19
TGTGCCAGTAGTACGACTGAGGAATATGGGACCCAGTACTTC
CASSTTEEYGTQYF
>-|TRBJ2-5|TRBD2|TRBV7-9
TGTGCCAGCAGCTTAAATAGCGGGGAGACCCAGTACTTC
CASSLNSGETQYF
>-|TRBJ1-2|-|TRBV7-3
TGTGCCAGCAGCCAAACAGCCACCTATGGCTACACCTTC
CASSQTATYGYTF
>-|TRBJ1-2|TRBD1|TRBV5-5
TGTGCCAGCAGCGGCAGGGGGTATGGCTACACCTTC
CASSGRGYGYTF
>-|TRBJ1-1|-|TRBV6-5
TGTGCCAGCAGTTACGCAGGGGAGAACACTGAAGCTTTCTTT
CASSYAGENTEAFF
>many|TRBJ1-2|-|TRBV19
TGTGCCAGTAGCCTAACTTCACAGGGCGGCTATGGCTACACCTTC
CASSLTSQGGYGYTF
>-|TRBJ1-5|-|TRBV30
TGTGCCTGGAGCCTAATGTCGGGGGACAATCAGCCCCAGCATTTT
CAWSLMSGDNQPQHF
>-|TRBJ2-1|-|TRBV7-6
TGTGCCAGCAGCTTAGAGGGGGGAACCACACTTAATGAGCAGTTCTTC
CASSLEGGTTLNEQFF
>-|TRBJ2-1|-|TRBV18
TGTGCCAGCTCACCTCGAGACCGGGCTCTCAATGAGCAGTTCTTC
CASSPRDRALNEQFF
>-|TRBJ1-2|TRBD1|TRBV9
TGTGCCAGCAGCACCCAAGGGAGGGGGCCTGGTGGCTACACCTTC
CASSTQGRGPGGYTF
>once|TRBJ1-1|-|TRBV27
TGTGCCAGCAGTTTATTTGGCGGTGGAGGGTTGAACACTGAAGCTTTCTTT
CASSLFGGGGLNTEAFF
>few|TRBJ1-1|TRBD1|TRBV30
TGTGCCTGGAGTTTGTCCGGACAGGGAACTGAAGCTTTCTTT
CAWSLSGQGTEAFF
>-|TRBJ1-4|-|TRBV9
TGTGCCAGCAGCGTAGTCGGGTCAGGGGTTGAAAAACTGTTTTTT
CASSVVGSGVEKLFF
>-|TRBJ1-5|-|TRBV6-5
TGTGCCGGCAGTACCAGGGATAGCAATCAGCCCCAGCATTTT
CAGSTRDSNQPQHF
>-|TRBJ2-3|TRBD1|TRBV2
TGTGCCAGCAAGATGCAGGGGGCCACAGATACGCAGTATTTT
CASKMQGATDTQYF
>-|TRBJ2-3|TRBD1|TRBV7-9
TGTGCCAGCAGCTCGGACAGGGAGGCAGATACGCAGTATTTT
CASSSDREADTQYF
>-|TRBJ1-5|-|TRBV7-3
TGTGCCAGCAGCTCAACAGGAGATCAGCCCCAGCATTTT
CASSSTGDQPQHF
>-|TRBJ1-3|TRBD1|TRBV19
TGTGCCAGTAGACGGGACAGGGTGGTTGAAAACACCATATATTTT
CASRRDRVVENTIYF
>-|TRBJ2-3|TRBD2|TRBV6-5
TGTGCCAGCAGACGCAGCGGGACCACAGATACGCAGTATTTT
CASRRSGTTDTQYF
>-|TRBJ1-6|TRBD1|TRBV6-5
TGTGCCAGCAGGAGCAGGGGGCAGGGCAATTCACCCCTCCACTTT
CASRSRGQGNSPLHF
>-|TRBJ2-1|-|TRBV6-1
TGTGCCAGCAGTGACACGGTCTTGGGGCAGCAGTTCTTC
CASSDTVLGQQFF
>-|TRBJ2-7|-|TRBV5-6
TGTGCCAGCAGTCCGCCCGGACAAGACTACGAGCAGTACTTC
CASSPPGQDYEQYF
>-|TRBJ1-1|-|TRBV18
TGTGCCAGCTCACCACCTCAGAACACTGAAGCTTTCTTT
CASSPPQNTEAFF
>-|TRBJ1-5|-|TRBV6-5
TGTGCCAGCAGCGGTGGGACGTACGGCCAGCCCCAGCATTTT
CASSGGTYGQPQHF
>-|TRBJ2-4|TRBD1|TRBV7-2
TGTGCCAGCAGCGGGGGACAGGGGGGAGGCATTCAGTACTTC
CASSGGQGGGIQYF